This T cell receptor beta chain originates from a study of immune heterogeneity within non-small cell lung tumors. Amplification of the TCR beta CDR3 was achieved through multiplex PCR with 32 V and 13 J primers. MiXCR, run by TCRdb on the multiplex PCR reads, gives a single entry per CDR3 protein. Here the sample spans some 6,000 distinct CDR3 sequences, less than 20% being singletons. In regard to this clonotype: Its antigen is unknown.

With around 600 ng used per sample, the template was genomic DNA from bulk tumor. Several biopsies per primary tumor, spaced far apart, were taken during surgery. Patients underwent curative surgery for non-small cell lung cancer (untreated and newly diagnosed). Study outcomes and limitations: Individual patients showed largely nonoverlapping sets of high-frequency T-cell receptor beta clonotypes. Local T-cell clonality tracked moderately but significantly with local tumor mutational burden, giving an R of approximately 0.34.

Sequencing was performed on lung tumor tissue. The receptor comes from a man aged 35-49 years with non-small cell lung cancer.

CDR3 sequence reads: CSARGKRGAGNTIYF. CDR3 DNA: TGCAGTGCTAGGGGGAAGCGAGGGGCTGGAAACACCATATATTTT. V and J are TRBV20-1 and TRBJ1-3; TRBD1 might be the D (5 bases). This CDR3 comprises 15 residues. Deletions cut 3 bases from V and 2 bases from J, with 14 bases between. Per germline, CDR1 DFQATT and CDR2 SNEGSKA (reference sequence).